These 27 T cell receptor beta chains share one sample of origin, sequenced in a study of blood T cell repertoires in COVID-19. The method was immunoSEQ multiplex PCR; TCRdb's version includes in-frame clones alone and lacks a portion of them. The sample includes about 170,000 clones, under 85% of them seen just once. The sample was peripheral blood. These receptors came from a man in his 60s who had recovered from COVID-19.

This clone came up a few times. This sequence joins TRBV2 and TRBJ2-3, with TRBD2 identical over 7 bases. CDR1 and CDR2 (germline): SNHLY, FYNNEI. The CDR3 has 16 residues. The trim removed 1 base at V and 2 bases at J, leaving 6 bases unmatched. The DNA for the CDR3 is TGTGCCAGCAGTGAAGGGCGGGGGACCCCCACAGATACGCAGTATTTT. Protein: CASSEGRGTPTDTQYF. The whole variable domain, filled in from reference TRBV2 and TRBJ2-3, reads EPEVTQTPSHQVTQMGQEVILRCVPISNHLYFYWYRQILGQKVEFLVSFYNNEISEKSEIFDDQFSVERPDGSNFTLKIRSTKLEDSAMYFCASSEGRGTPTDTQYFGPGTRLTVL.

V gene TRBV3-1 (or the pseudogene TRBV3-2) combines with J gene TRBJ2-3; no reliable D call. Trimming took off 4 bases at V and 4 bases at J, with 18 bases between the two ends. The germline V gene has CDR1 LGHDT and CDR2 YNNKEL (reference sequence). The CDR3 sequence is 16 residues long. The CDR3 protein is CASSPRLLPRPDTQYF. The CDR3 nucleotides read TGTGCCAGCAGCCCCCGACTGCTCCCCCGGCCAGATACGCAGTATTTT.

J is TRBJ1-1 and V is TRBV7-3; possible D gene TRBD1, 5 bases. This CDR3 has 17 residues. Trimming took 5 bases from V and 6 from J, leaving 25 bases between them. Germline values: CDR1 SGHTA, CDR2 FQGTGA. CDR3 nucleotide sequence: TGTGCCAGCAGCCCAACGGGGGGTCAGGGTCGCGTATCTGAAGCTTTCTTT. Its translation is CASSPTGGQGRVSEAFF.

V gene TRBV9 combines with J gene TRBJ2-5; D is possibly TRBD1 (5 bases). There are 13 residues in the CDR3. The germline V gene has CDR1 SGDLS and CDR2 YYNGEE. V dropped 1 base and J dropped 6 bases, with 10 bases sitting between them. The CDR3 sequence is CASSVLDSQTQYF. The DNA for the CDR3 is TGTGCCAGCAGCGTACTAGACAGCCAGACCCAGTACTTC.

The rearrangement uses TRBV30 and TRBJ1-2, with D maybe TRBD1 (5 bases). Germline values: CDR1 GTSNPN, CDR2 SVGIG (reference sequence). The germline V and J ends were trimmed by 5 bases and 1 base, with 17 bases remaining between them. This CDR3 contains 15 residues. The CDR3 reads CAWSGTLFLNYGYTF. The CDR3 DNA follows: TGTGCCTGGTCGGGGACTCTTTTCCTTAACTATGGCTACACCTTC.

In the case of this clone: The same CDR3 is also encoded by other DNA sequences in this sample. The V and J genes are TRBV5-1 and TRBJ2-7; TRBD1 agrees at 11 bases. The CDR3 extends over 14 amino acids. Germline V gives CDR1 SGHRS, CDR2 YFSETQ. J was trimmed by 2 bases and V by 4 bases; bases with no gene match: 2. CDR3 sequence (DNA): TGCGCCAGCAGCCAGGGACAGGGGGCCTACGAGCAGTACTTC. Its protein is CASSQGQGAYEQYF. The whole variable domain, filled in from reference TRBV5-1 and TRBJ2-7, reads KAGVTQTPRYLIKTRGQQVTLSCSPISGHRSVSWYQQTPGQGLQFLFEYFSETQRNKGNFPGRFSGRQFSNSRSEMNVSTLELGDSALYLCASSQGQGAYEQYFGPGTRLTVT.

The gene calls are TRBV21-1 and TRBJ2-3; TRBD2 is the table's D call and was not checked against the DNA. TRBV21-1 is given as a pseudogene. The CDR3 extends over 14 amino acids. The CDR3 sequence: CASSNSGGTNTQYF. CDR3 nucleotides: TGTGCCAGCAGCAACAGCGGGGGCACGAATACGCAGTATTTT.

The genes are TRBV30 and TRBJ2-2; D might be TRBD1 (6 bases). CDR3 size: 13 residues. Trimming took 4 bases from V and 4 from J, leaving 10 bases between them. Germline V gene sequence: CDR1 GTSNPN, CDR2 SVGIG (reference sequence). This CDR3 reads CAWMWDITGELFF. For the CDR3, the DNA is TGTGCCTGGATGTGGGACATCACCGGGGAGCTGTTTTTT.

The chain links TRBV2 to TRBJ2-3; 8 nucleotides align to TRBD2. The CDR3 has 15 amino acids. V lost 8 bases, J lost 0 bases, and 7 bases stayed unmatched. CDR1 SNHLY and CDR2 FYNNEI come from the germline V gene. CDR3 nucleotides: TGTGCCAGCGTTTTAGCGGGACTCAGCACAGATACGCAGTATTTT. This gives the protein CASVLAGLSTDTQYF. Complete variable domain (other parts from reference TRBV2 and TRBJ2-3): EPEVTQTPSHQVTQMGQEVILRCVPISNHLYFYWYRQILGQKVEFLVSFYNNEISEKSEIFDDQFSVERPDGSNFTLKIRSTKLEDSAMYFCASVLAGLSTDTQYFGPGTRLTVL.

The CDR3 region has the DNA TGTGCCACCAGTGATTTTTCAGGTCAGCCCCAGCATTTT. This gives the protein CATSDFSGQPQHF. This sequence joins TRBV24-1 and TRBJ1-5; D ambiguous. The germline V gene has CDR1 KGHDR and CDR2 SFDVKD. Trimming took off 1 base at V and 6 bases at J, with 6 bases between the two ends. The CDR3 length is 13 residues.

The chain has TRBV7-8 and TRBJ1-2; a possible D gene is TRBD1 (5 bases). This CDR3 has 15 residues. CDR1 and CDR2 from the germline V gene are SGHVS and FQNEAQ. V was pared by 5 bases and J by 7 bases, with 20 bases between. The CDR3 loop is CASSTLMGGEGGYTF. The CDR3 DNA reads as TGTGCCAGCAGCACGTTGATGGGGGGTGAGGGTGGCTACACCTTC.

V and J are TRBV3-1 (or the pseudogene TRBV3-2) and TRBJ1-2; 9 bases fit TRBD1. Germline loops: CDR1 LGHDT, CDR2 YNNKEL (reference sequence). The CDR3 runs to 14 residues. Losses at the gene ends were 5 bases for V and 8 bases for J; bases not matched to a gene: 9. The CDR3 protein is CASSYRGRVGGYTF. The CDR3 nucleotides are TGTGCCAGCAGCTACAGGGGGCGCGTTGGGGGCTACACCTTC.

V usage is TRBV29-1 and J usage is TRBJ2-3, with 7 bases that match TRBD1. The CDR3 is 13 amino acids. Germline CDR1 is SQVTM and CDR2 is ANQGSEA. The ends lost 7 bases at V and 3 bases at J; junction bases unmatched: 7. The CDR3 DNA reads TGCAGCGATAGACAGGGTGCAACAGATACGCAGTATTTT. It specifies CSDRQGATDTQYF.

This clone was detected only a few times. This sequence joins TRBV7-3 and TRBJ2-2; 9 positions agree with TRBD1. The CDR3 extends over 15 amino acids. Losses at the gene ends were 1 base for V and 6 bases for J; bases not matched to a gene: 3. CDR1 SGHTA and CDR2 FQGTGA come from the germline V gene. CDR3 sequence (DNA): TGTGCCAGCAGCTTAATGGGACAGGGCTCCGGGGAGCTGTTTTTT. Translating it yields CASSLMGQGSGELFF. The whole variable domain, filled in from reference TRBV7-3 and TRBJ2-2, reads GAGVSQTPSNKVTEKGKYVELRCDPISGHTALYWYRQSLGQGPEFLIYFQGTGAADDSGLPNDRFFAVRPEGSVSTLKIQRTERGDSAVYLCASSLMGQGSGELFFGEGSRLTVL.

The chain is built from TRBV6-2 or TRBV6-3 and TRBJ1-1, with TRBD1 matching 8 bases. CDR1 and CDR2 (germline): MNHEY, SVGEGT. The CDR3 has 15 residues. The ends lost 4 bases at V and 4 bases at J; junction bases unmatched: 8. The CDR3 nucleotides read TGTGCCAGCAGTTTCTACGATACAGGGGGCACTGAAGCTTTCTTT. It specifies CASSFYDTGGTEAFF.

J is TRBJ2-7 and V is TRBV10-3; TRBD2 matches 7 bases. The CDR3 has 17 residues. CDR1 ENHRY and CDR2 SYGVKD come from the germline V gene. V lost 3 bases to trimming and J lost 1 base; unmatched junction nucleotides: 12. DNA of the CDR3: TGTGCCATCAGTGAAGGGGAGGAGCGGGGAGAATCCTACGAGCAGTACTTC. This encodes CAISEGEERGESYEQYF.

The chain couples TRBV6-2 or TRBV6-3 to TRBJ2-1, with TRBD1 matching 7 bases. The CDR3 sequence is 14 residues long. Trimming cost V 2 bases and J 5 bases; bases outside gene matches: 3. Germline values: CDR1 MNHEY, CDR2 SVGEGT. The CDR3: CASSYPTGNNEQFF. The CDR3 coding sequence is TGTGCCAGCAGTTACCCGACAGGGAACAATGAGCAGTTCTTC.

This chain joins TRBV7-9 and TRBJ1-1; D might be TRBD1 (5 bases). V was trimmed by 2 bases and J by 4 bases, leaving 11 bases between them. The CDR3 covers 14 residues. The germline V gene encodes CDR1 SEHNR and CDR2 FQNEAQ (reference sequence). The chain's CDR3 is CASSLQGGSTEAFF. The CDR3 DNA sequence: TGTGCCAGCAGCTTACAGGGAGGAAGCACTGAAGCTTTCTTT. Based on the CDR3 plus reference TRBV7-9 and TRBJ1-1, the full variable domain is DTGVSQNPRHKITKRGQNVTFRCDPISEHNRLYWYRQTLGQGPEFLTYFQNEAQLEKSRLLSDRFSAERPKGSFSTLEIQRTEQGDSAMYLCASSLQGGSTEAFFGQGTRLTVV.

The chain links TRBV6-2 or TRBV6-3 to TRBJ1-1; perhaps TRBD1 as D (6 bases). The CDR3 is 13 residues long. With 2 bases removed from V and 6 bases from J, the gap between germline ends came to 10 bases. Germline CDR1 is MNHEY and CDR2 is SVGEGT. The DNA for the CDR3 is TGTGCCAGCAGTTACAGGGGGATTGCTGAAGCTTTCTTT. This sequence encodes CASSYRGIAEAFF.

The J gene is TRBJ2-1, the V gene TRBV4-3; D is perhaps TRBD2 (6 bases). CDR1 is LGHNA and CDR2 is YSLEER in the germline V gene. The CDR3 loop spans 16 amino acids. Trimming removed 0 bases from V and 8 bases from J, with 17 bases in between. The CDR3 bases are TGCGCCAGCAGCCAAGATTGGAGGGGTCAATTTTATGAGCAGTTCTTC. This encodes CASSQDWRGQFYEQFF.

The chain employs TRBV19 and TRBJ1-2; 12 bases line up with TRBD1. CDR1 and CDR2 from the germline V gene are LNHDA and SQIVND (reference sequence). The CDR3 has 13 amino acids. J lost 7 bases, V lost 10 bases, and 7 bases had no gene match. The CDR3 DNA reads TGTGCCACCCAGGGACAGGGGGCATCTGGCTACACCTTC. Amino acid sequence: CATQGQGASGYTF.

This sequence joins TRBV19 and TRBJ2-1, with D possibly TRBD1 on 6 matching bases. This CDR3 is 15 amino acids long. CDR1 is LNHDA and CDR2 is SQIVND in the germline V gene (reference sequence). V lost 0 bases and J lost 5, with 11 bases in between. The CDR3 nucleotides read TGTGCCAGTAGTATAGAGGGGGCCCTGAACAATGAGCAGTTCTTC. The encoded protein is CASSIEGALNNEQFF.

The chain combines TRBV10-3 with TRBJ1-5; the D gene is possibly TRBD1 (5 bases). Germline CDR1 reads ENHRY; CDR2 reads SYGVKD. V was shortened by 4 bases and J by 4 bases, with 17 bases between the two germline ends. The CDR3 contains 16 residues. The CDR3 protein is CAISAIYLEGNQPQHF. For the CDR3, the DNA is TGTGCCATCAGTGCCATCTACTTGGAGGGGAATCAGCCCCAGCATTTT.

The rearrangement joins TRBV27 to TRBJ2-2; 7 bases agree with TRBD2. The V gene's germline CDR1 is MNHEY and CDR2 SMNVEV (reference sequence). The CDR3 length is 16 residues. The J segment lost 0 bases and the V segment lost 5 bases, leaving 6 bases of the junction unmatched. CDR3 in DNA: TGTGCCAGCAGTAGGGGACTACCTACGAACACCGGGGAGCTGTTTTTT. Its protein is CASSRGLPTNTGELFF.

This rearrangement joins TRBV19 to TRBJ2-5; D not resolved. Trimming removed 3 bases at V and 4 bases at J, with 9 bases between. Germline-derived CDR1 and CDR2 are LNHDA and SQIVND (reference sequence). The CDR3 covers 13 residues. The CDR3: CASSMQRSETQYF. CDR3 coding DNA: TGTGCCAGTAGTATGCAGCGTTCAGAGACCCAGTACTTC. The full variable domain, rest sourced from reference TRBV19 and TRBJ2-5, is DGGITQSPKYLFRKEGQNVTLSCEQNLNHDAMYWYRQDPGQGLRLIYYSQIVNDFQKGDIAEGYSVSREKKESFPLTVTSAQKNPTAFYLCASSMQRSETQYFGPGTRLLVL.

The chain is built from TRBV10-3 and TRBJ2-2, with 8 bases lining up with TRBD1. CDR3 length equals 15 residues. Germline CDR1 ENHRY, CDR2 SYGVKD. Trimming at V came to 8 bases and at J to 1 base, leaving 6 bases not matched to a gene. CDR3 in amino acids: CAIGVGTGNTGELFF. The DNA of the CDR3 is TGTGCCATCGGCGTGGGGACAGGGAACACCGGGGAGCTGTTTTTT.

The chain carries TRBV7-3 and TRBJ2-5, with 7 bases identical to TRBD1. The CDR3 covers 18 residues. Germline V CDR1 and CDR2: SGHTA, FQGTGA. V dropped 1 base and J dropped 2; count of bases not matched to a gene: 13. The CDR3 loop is CASSLKVDRVRKQETQYF. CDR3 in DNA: TGTGCCAGCAGCTTAAAAGTAGACAGGGTAAGGAAACAAGAGACCCAGTACTTC.